This T cell receptor (beta chain) is from a study of human T cells and chemical hapten exposure. TCRdb passed the RACE reads through MiXCR, listing each CDR3 protein once. The sample contains around 150,000 distinct CDR3 sequences, about a quarter of which appear only once. Time point given: patch test 3, about 24 weeks after DPC sensitization. Treatment denoted: therapeutic diphenylcyclopropenone sensitization with weekly scalp DPC. The sequence derives from a woman between 18 and 29 years old with alopecia areata. Some clones in this sample may be carry-over from other donors' samples. The material was whole blood, obtained in connection with sensitization to the hapten diphenylcyclopropenone (DPC).

CDR3 sequence reads: CASSGQDLGEQYF. DNA of the CDR3: TGTGCCAGCAGCGGACAGGACTTGGGAGAGCAGTACTTC. V is TRBV28 and J is TRBJ2-7; TRBD1 agrees at 7 bases. The junction had 9 bases not matched to a gene; V was cut back by 6 bases and J by 7 bases. The germline V gene has CDR1 MDHEN and CDR2 SYDVKM. The CDR3 has 13 amino acids.